The entry below describes one T cell receptor beta chain. Its binding antigen is unknown. Base-call qualities are not available, and no considerably larger clone is one nucleotide away. As a first step, CD3+ T cells were rested overnight at roughly 2.5 million cells/mL in RPMI 1640 lacking fetal bovine serum. MACS immunomagnetic beads were used, per the manufacturer's instructions, to isolate CD3+ T cells from PBMCs. The data belong to a study of T cell repertoires and leukemia-associated antigens (dated by TCRdb to the late 2010s). Describing the broader study: Approximately 15 million effective reads were obtained overall, with each sample giving about 5.1 to 7 million read pairs and about 3.3 to 5.0 million effective reads. The study aimed to identify which antigen a TCR Vbeta21 clone previously found in CML patients recognizes, using in vitro peptide stimulation of healthy T cells.

The investigation overall reported the following: No significant differences among the four groups were observed in the numbers of Vbeta genes (roughly 66), Jbeta genes (around 15), VDJ rearrangements, or unique CDR3s. The antigen specificity and function of the expanded clones were not directly tested and needed further investigation.

TRIzol reagent was used to extract total RNA from the cultured T cells. 5' rapid amplification of cDNA ends (5'RACE) was used to amplify TCRbeta libraries from RNA. Before sequencing, Qubit, an Agilent instrument, and quantitative PCR were used to check library concentration and integrity. Sequencing of qualified libraries was performed on Illumina HiSeq or MiSeq by a commercial service provider. The authors' analysis ran thus. MiXCR version 1.8.2 was used to identify TCR sequences in each sample. To qualify, a clone needed a CDR3 longer than four amino acids, an in-frame nucleotide length, and no stop codon. A read counted as effective if the read contained the complete CDR3 structure. Validation of expanded clones was performed by RT-PCR with 24 Vbeta primers, GeneScan spectratyping, and Sanger sequencing. TCRdb took the public reads, trimmed them with fastp at Q25, ran MiXCR for clone calling and kept in-frame beta chains. Rows merge per CDR3 protein into single entries with the most common DNA and genes. V and J calls and clone size were set by TCRdb, not the authors. The sample contains 11,000 to 15,000 distinct CDR3 sequences, 30% to 45% of them found a single time. Clones ranked in the top ten supply around 9% of the sample.

The CDR3 starts with the cysteine, ends with the phenylalanine, and has 16 residues. The read is trimmed to its CDR3 DNA, 48 bases read in frame from base 1. The CDR1 and CDR2 encoded by the germline V gene (reference sequence) are LNHNV and YYDKDF. The rearrangement joined TRBV15 to TRBJ1-5; TRBD1 is possibly the D segment (5 matching bases). The clonotype originates from a female donor in good health. The sample consisted of CD3+ T cells sorted from blood and cultured. The DNA sequence follows: TGTGCGACAAGCAGAGATAAGGCCAGGGTCAATCAGCCCCAGCATTTT. Translated, it gives CATSRDKARVNQPQHF.